The rows below give T cell receptor beta chains drawn from one sample of a study of T cells after yellow fever vaccination. TCRdb reprocessed the 5' RACE reads with MiXCR, giving one entry per CDR3 protein. The top ten clones hold just under 20% of a sample with about 320,000 distinct CDR3 sequences, over 3.5% of them seen once. Sequencing was performed on PBMCs, taken 15 days after the yellow fever booster vaccination. Every receptor here comes from a man younger than 30 who received the YFV17D yellow fever vaccine. The CDR3 runs from the conserved cysteine through the conserved F or W. Expanded clones get a size class; other rows say once, few or many, or leave the size out.

CDR3 protein | clone size | V gene
CASSRDRRGEETQYF | few | TRBV6-5
CASSSGDRGAGELFF | many | TRBV5-8
CASRSDRSSYNEQFF | many | TRBV5-5
CASSDQGGYGYTF | few | TRBV10-2
CSARDPRAPNTGELFF | many | TRBV20-1
CAGCDTGSNSPLHF | few | TRBV28
CASSRTFYSYNEQFF | many | TRBV11-1
CASTERDRESPLHF | few | TRBV25-1
CSASFINYGYTF | many | TRBV20-1
CASSLVEGYGYTF | many | TRBV5-5
CASSSGAAEAFF | NA | TRBV12-3/TRBV12-4
CATKQASGNEQFF | many | TRBV10-3
CASSQWAADTEAFF | NA | TRBV7-9
CASSLGLAGGGQYF | NA | TRBV4-1
CASSPTGTGSYNSPLHF | few | TRBV7-8
CASSLRSVETQYF | many | TRBV12-3/TRBV12-4
CATSRGTGGATDTQYF | many | TRBV24-1
CASSQDPGNLNTEAFF | many | TRBV4-2
CASRIGNSPLHF | many | TRBV4-2
CSAPRGPGLQETQYF | many | TRBV20-1
CASSPFGGQETQYF | few | TRBV12-3/TRBV12-4
CASKRGWSHEQYF | few | TRBV14
CASSLVWRGLNEQFF | few | TRBV11-2
CASSYGTGGKIWTDTQYF | many | TRBV6-5
CATSRGWTDNTGELFF | NA | TRBV15
CASSLERLGFDTQYF | many | TRBV5-1
CASRDGTSGLNEQFF | many | TRBV5-1
CASSRDSLMAQHF | many | TRBV12-3/TRBV12-4
CSVRLAGGLETQYF | NA | TRBV29-1
CASSLESDQPQHF | NA | TRBV12-3/TRBV12-4
CASSSDPTSGGAGGDIQYF | few | TRBV12-3/TRBV12-4
CASSAGRTNGYTF | NA | TRBV5-1
CSVRPGQGPEKLFF | many | TRBV29-1
CASRSTSGGNSPLHF | NA | TRBV7-2
CASSPGGPGTEAFF | many | TRBV7-6
CSAKPGINTGELFF | few | TRBV20-1
CASRTEGSTDTQYF | many | TRBV5-1
CSAWLRGDRNQPQHF | NA | TRBV20-1
CASSAGTGDNEQFF | many | TRBV6-1
CASSPTRGAQYF | few | TRBV6-4
CSARARIHNEQFF | many | TRBV20-1
CASSQGHQTEAFF | many | TRBV7-3
CASSLSSWSTDTQYF | many | TRBV7-3
CASSQLSGDQETQYF | NA | TRBV4-2
CASSLGTWDNQPQHF | many | TRBV12-3/TRBV12-4
CAIRPGDDNTIYF | many | TRBV10-3
CASSPLSEQYF | NA | TRBV7-8
CASSQGDGAFF | few | TRBV3-1
CASSSRADNTGELFF | few | TRBV5-1
CASSLALRGNNYGYTF | NA | TRBV7-2
CASSPRLALIGGELFF | many | TRBV7-2
CASSGPGLAGSTDTQYF | many | TRBV28
CASSWGDSYEQYF | NA | TRBV7-9
CASQGRLTNYGYTF | many | TRBV18
CASSLDRDRNEQFF | many | TRBV7-2
CASSLPRTRSTDTQYF | NA | TRBV5-1
CASSSRLAGGPVNEQFF | NA | TRBV5-1